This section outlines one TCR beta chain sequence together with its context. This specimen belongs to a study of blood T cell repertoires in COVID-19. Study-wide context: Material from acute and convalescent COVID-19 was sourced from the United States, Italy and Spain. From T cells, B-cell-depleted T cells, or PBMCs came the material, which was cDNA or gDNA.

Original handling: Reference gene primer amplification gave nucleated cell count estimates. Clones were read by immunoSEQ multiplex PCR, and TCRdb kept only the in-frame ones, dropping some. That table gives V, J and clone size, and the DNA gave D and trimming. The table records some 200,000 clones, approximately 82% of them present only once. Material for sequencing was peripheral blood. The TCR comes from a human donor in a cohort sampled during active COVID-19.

The CDR3, as DNA: TGTGCCATCAGTGAGTCGACGGGGGGGCCCCAGCCCCAGCATTTT. Amino acid sequence: CAISESTGGPQPQHF. The chain has TRBV10-3 and TRBJ1-5, with D perhaps TRBD1 (6 bases). Trimming took off 0 bases at V and 7 bases at J, with 13 bases between the two ends. Germline CDR1 ENHRY, CDR2 SYGVKD. The CDR3 runs 15 residues.